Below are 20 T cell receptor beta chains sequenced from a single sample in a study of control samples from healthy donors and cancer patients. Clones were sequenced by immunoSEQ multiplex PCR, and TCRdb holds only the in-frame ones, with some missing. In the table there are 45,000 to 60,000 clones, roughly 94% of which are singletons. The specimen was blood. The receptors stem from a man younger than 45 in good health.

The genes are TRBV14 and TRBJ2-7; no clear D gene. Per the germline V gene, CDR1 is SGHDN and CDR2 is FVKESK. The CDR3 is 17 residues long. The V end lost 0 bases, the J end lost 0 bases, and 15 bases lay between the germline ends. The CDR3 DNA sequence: TGTGCCAGCAGCCAAGATCACGTAGGGTCGAGCTCCTACGAGCAGTACTTC. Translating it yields CASSQDHVGSSSYEQYF.

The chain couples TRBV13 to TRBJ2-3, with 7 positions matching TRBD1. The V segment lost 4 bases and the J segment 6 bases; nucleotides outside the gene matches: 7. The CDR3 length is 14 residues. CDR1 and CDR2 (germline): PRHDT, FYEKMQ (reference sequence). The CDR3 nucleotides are TGTGCCAGCAGCTCGGACAGGCGGGTTGATACGCAGTATTTT. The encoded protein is CASSSDRRVDTQYF.

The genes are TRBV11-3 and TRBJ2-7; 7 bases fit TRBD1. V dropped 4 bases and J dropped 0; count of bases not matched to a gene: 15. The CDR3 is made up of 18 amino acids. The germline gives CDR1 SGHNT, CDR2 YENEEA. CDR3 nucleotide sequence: TGTGCCAGCAGCTACACCTTCCTCCCTCACAGGGGCTCCTACGAGCAGTACTTC. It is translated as CASSYTFLPHRGSYEQYF.

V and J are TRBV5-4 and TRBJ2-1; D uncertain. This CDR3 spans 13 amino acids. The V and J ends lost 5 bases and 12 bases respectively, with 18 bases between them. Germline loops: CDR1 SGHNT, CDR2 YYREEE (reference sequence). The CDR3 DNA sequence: TGTGCCAGCAGTCCAGCCCCGACGTTTGGGCAGTTCTTC. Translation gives CASSPAPTFGQFF.

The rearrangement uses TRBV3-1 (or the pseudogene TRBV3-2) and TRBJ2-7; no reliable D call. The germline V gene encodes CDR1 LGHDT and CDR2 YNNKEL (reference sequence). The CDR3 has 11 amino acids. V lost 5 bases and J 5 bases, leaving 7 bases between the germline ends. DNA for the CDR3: TGTGCCAGCAGCGATGGGGACGAGCAGTACTTC. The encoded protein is CASSDGDEQYF.

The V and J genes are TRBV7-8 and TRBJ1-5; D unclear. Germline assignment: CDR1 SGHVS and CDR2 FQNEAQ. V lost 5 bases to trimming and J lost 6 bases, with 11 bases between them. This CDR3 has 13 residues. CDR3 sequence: CASSRGGTQPQHF. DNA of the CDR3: TGTGCCAGCAGCCGAGGAGGAACTCAGCCCCAGCATTTT.

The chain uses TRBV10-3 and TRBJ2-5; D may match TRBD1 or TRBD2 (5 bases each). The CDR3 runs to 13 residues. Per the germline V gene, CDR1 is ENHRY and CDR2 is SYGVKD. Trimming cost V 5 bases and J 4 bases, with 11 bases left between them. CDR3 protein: CAISRGEGETQYF. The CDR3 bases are TGTGCCATCAGTAGGGGTGAGGGAGAGACCCAGTACTTC.

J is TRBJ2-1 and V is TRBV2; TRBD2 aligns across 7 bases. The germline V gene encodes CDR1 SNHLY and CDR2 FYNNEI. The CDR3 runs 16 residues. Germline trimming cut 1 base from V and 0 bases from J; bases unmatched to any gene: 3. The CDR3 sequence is CASSEGASGSYNEQFF. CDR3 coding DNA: TGTGCCAGCAGTGAAGGGGCTAGCGGCTCCTACAATGAGCAGTTCTTC.

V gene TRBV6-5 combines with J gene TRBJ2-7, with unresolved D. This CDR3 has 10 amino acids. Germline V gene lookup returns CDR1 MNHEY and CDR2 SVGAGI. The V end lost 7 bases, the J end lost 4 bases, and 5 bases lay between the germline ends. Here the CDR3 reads CASTGYEQYF. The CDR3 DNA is TGTGCCAGCACTGGTTACGAGCAGTACTTC.

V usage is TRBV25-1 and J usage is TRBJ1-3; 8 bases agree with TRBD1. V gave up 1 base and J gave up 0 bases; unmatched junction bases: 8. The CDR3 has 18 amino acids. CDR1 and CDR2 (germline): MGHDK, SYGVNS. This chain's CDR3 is CASSEWGDRSSSGNTIYF. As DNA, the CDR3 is TGTGCCAGCAGTGAATGGGGGGACAGGTCCAGCTCTGGAAACACCATATATTTT.

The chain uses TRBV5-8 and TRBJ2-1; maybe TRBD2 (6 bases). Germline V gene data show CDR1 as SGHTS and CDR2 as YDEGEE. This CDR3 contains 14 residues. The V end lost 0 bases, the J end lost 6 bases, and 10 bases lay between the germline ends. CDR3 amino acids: CASSLGLGINEQFF. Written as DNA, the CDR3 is TGTGCCAGCAGCTTGGGACTAGGAATCAATGAGCAGTTCTTC.

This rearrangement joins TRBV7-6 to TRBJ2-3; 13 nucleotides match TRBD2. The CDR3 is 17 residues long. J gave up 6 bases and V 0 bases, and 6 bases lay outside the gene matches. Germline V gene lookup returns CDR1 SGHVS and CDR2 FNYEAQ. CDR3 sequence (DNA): TGTGCCAGCAGCTTAGCAACTAAGACTAGCGGGAGGGATACGCAGTATTTT. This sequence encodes CASSLATKTSGRDTQYF. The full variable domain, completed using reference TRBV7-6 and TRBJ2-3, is GAGVSQSPRYKVTKRGQDVALRCDPISGHVSLYWYRQALGQGPEFLTYFNYEAQQDKSGLPNDRFSAERPEGSISTLTIQRTEQRDSAMYRCASSLATKTSGRDTQYFGPGTRLTVL.

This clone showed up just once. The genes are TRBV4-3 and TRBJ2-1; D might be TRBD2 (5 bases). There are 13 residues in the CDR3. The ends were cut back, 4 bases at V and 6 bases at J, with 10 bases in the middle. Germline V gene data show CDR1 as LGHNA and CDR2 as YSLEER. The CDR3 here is CASSPKSGNEQFF. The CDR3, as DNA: TGCGCCAGCAGCCCAAAAAGCGGCAATGAGCAGTTCTTC.

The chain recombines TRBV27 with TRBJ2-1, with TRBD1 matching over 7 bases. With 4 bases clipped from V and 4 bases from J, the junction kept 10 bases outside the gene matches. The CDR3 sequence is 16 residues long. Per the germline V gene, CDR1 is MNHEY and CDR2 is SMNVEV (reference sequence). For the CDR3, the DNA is TGTGCCAGCAGTTACAATTGGGTGACAGGGTACAATGAGCAGTTCTTC. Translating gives CASSYNWVTGYNEQFF.

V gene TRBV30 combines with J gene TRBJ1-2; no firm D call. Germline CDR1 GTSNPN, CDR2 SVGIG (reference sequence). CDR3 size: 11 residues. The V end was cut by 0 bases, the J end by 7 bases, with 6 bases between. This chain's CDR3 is CAWSVAGGYTF. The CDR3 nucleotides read TGTGCCTGGAGTGTTGCGGGTGGCTACACCTTC.

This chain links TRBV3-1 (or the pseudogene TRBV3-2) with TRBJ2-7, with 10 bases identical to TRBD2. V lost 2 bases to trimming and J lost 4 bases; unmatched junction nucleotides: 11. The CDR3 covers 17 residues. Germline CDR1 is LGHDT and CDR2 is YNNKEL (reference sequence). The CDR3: CASSQNRLWTSGYEQYF. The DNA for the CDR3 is TGTGCCAGCAGCCAAAATCGTTTATGGACTAGCGGATACGAGCAGTACTTC.

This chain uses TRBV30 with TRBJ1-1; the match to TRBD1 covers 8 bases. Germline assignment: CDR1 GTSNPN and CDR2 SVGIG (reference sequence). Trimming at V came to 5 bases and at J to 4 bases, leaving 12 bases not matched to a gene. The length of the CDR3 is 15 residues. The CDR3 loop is CAWRPRGREGTEAFF. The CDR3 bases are TGTGCCTGGCGCCCCAGGGGGCGTGAGGGCACTGAAGCTTTCTTT.

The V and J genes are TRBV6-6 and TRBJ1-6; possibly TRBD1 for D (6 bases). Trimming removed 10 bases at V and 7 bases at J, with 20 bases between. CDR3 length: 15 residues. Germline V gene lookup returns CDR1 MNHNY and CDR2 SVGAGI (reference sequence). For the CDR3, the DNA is TGTGCCACTCTCCCCCCACAGGGTGCGAATTCACCCCTCCACTTT. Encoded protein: CATLPPQGANSPLHF.

The CDR3 region has the DNA TGTGCCAGCAGCGAAGAGGGAGCCCGTCTCGACGAGCAGTACTTC. Its protein is CASSEEGARLDEQYF. The chain has TRBV9 and TRBJ2-7; tentative D call: TRBD2 (5 bases). V lost 3 bases and J lost 5, with 18 bases in between. Looked up from germline, CDR1 is SGDLS and CDR2 is YYNGEE. CDR3 length: 15 amino acids. The full variable domain, in which reference TRBV9 and TRBJ2-7 provide the parts outside the CDR3, is DSGVTQTPKHLITATGQRVTLRCSPRSGDLSVYWYQQSLDQGLQFLIQYYNGEERAKGNILERFSAQQFPDLHSELNLSSLELGDSALYFCASSEEGARLDEQYFGPGTRLTVT.

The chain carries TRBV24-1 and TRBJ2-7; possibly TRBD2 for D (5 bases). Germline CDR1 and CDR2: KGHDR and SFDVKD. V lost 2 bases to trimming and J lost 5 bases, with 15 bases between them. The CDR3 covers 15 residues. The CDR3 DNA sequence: TGTGCCACCAGTGATTCTATTGTTGGAGGAGACGAGCAGTACTTC. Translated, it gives CATSDSIVGGDEQYF.